A single T cell receptor beta chain is shown here with its context. Germline V gene lookup returns CDR1 SGHRS and CDR2 YFSETQ. The CDR3 covers 18 residues. V lost 3 bases and J lost 2, with 23 bases in between. These data come from a study of blood T cell repertoires in COVID-19. Here immunoSEQ multiplex PCR was the method, and the copy in TCRdb shows in-frame clones only, minus some. The repertoire has some 97,000 clones, approximately 86% of them found once; the top ten carry around 6.5%. This TCR was sampled from a woman aged 55 to 70 with acute or convalescent COVID-19. The chain combines TRBV5-1 with TRBJ1-2, with D perhaps matching TRBD1 (5 bases). Input material: peripheral blood. DNA of the CDR3: TGCGCCAGCAGCTCCCTGGACAACGCCCAATCTGCAAACTATGGCTACACCTTC. Translated, it gives CASSSLDNAQSANYGYTF.